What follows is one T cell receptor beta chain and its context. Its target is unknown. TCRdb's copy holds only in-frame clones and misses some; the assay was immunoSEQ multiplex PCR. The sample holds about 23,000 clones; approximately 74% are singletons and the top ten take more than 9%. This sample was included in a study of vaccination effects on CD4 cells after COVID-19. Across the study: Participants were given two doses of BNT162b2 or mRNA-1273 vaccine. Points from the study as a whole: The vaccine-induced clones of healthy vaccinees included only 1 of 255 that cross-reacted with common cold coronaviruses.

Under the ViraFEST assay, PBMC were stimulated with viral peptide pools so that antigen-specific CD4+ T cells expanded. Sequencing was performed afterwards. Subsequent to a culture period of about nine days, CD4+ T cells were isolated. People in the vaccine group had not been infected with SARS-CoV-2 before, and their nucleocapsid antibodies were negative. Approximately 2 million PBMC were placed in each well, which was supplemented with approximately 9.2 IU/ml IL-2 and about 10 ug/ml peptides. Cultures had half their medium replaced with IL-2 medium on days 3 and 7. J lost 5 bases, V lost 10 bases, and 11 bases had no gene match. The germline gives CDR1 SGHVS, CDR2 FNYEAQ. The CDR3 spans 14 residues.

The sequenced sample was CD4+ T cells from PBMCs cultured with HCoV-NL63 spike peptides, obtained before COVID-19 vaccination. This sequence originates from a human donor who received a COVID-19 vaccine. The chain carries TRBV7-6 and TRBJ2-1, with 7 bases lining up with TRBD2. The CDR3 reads CATSPGLTHNEQFF. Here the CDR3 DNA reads TGTGCCACTTCACCGGGACTAACCCACAATGAGCAGTTCTTC.